These T cell receptor beta chains were read from a single sample in a study of T cell repertoires in cytomegalovirus infection. Their antigens remain unidentified. Each CDR3 protein gets one entry after TCRdb re-called the reads with MiXCR. The sample has 700,000 to 850,000 distinct CDR3 sequences, approximately 32% seen once; the top ten hold under 15%. Sequencing used cultured CD8+ T cells from PBMCs, obtained from culture after CMV antigen stimulation. The receptors here all came from a human donor in good health (CMV status not recorded). Some clones in this sample may be carry-over from other donors' samples. The CDR3 runs from the conserved cysteine through the conserved F or W. The order of the fields is CDR3 length, clone size, V gene, J gene, D gene, CDR3 DNA, CDR3 protein. D genes are given only for firm matches. Only part of the rows carry a size: once, few, many, or a class if the clone is expanded.

>15|NA|TRBV6-1|TRBJ1-2|NA
TGTGCCAGCACCCAGGCGGCTTATCCGGACTATGGCTACACCTTC
CASTQAAYPDYGYTF
>15|NA|TRBV6-5|TRBJ2-2|NA
TGTGCCAGCAGTTACGCAGCCTGGGACACCGGGGAGCTGTTTTTT
CASSYAAWDTGELFF
>16|many|TRBV11-1|TRBJ1-1|TRBD1
TGTGCCAGCAGCTTAACGGGACAGACCTCTAACACTGAAGCTTTCTTT
CASSLTGQTSNTEAFF
>15|few|TRBV4-3|TRBJ2-1|NA
TGCGCCAGCAGCCCTACTAGGGCTTACCGCAATGAGCAGTTCTTC
CASSPTRAYRNEQFF
>14|NA|TRBV10-3|TRBJ2-3|NA
TGTGCCATCAGTGAGTCCTCCCCGGGTCCTACGCAGTATTTT
CAISESSPGPTQYF
>13|NA|TRBV6-5|TRBJ1-6|NA
TGTGCCAGCAGTCCTGTGGAGTATTCAGCCCTCCACTTT
CASSPVEYSALHF
>15|many|TRBV7-2|TRBJ1-5|NA
TGTGCCAGCAGCTTAGGAGGTCTTCGGAATCAGCCCCAGCATTTT
CASSLGGLRNQPQHF
>15|few|TRBV7-2|TRBJ2-4|NA
TGTGCCAGCAGCTTAATATGGACAGACAAAAACATTCAGTACTTC
CASSLIWTDKNIQYF
>17|many|TRBV7-9|TRBJ2-1|TRBD2
TGTGCCAGCAGCTTAGCAGCGGGGGGACTCTCCTACAATGAGCAGTTCTTC
CASSLAAGGLSYNEQFF
>13|few|TRBV4-3|TRBJ2-2|NA
TGCGCCAGCAGCCAAGATTCCCCCGGGGAGCTGTTTTTT
CASSQDSPGELFF
>15|NA|TRBV12-3/TRBV12-4|TRBJ2-3|TRBD2
TGTGCCAGCAGCCCCTCCCGGGGGGGGCCAGATACGCAGTATTTT
CASSPSRGGPDTQYF
>17|few|TRBV4-3|TRBJ2-5|TRBD2
TGCGCCAGCAGTCCTTCAACCCGGCTAGCGGGGCAAGAGACCCAGTACTTC
CASSPSTRLAGQETQYF
>18|few|TRBV4-1|TRBJ2-7|TRBD2
TGCGCCAGCAGCCAAGGGATAGGTGCGGGGGGCCTTAACTACGAGCAGTACTTC
CASSQGIGAGGLNYEQYF
>15|many|TRBV7-2|TRBJ2-3|TRBD2
TGTGCCAGCACCATGGCGGGGGAGATCACAGATACGCAGTATTTT
CASTMAGEITDTQYF
>13|few|TRBV27|TRBJ1-1|NA
TGTGCCAGCCTGGGGAATATGAACACTGAAGCTTTCTTT
CASLGNMNTEAFF
>17|NA|TRBV7-9|TRBJ1-2|TRBD1
TGTGCCAGCAGCTTATCCGCCGACAGGGCCCGAGACTATGGCTACACCTTC
CASSLSADRARDYGYTF
>15|many|TRBV7-2|TRBJ2-7|TRBD1
TGTGCCAGCAGCTCCTTCGGGACAGGGGGCTTTGAGCAGTACTTC
CASSSFGTGGFEQYF
>13|NA|TRBV7-3|TRBJ1-5|NA
TGTGCCAGCAGCTTAAACCCTTACGGACCCCAGCATTTT
CASSLNPYGPQHF
>15|NA|TRBV12-3/TRBV12-4|TRBJ1-5|TRBD1
TGTGTCAGCAGTTCCTTCGGGACAGGAAAGCAGCCCCAGCATTTT
CVSSSFGTGKQPQHF
>22|many|TRBV7-9|TRBJ2-2|TRBD2
TGTGCCAGCAGCCCTGTGGTGCTGACTAGCGGGGGACCTTTTGCGAACACCGGGGAGCTGTTTTTT
CASSPVVLTSGGPFANTGELFF
>16|NA|TRBV4-3|TRBJ1-2|NA
TGCGCCAGCAGCCAAGAAGGGTACGGAGCTAACTATGGCTACACCTTC
CASSQEGYGANYGYTF
>15|few|TRBV7-9|TRBJ2-3|NA
TGTGCCAGCAGTACGACAGATACAGGCACAGATACGCAGTATTTT
CASSTTDTGTDTQYF
>15|many|TRBV7-8|TRBJ1-5|TRBD1
TGTGCCAGCAGCTCCCTGACAGGGGGGCATCAGCCCCAGCATTTT
CASSSLTGGHQPQHF
>15|NA|TRBV28|TRBJ2-5|TRBD1
TGTGCCAGCAGACCCTTACAGGGGATACAGGAGACCCAGTACTTC
CASRPLQGIQETQYF
>15|few|TRBV5-6|TRBJ2-2|NA
TGTGCCAGCAGCTTCTGGGATCAGAACACCGGGGAGCTGTTTTTT
CASSFWDQNTGELFF
>14|NA|TRBV7-6|TRBJ2-5|TRBD2
TGTGCCAGCAGTCCAGCGCGGGGGAGGGAGACCCAGTACTTC
CASSPARGRETQYF
>15|NA|TRBV10-3|TRBJ2-1|NA
TGTGCCATCAGTGAGTGGGGAAATCCCTCTCCCAAGCAGTTCTTC
CAISEWGNPSPKQFF
>13|few|TRBV6-5|TRBJ2-1|NA
TGTGCCAGCAGTTACTCGGCCCACAATGAGCAGTTCTTC
CASSYSAHNEQFF
>17|NA|TRBV9|TRBJ2-3|TRBD2
TGTGCCAGCAGCGGGAGACTGTTAGCGGGGGGGCAAGATACGCAGTATTTT
CASSGRLLAGGQDTQYF
>16|many|TRBV7-2|TRBJ2-1|TRBD2
TGTGCCAGCAGCTTATGGCTAGCGGGGGTTTACAATGAGCAGTTCTTC
CASSLWLAGVYNEQFF
>13|NA|TRBV7-9|TRBJ1-2|NA
TGTGCCAGCAGCTTAGGCCTCCACGTTGGCTACACCTTC
CASSLGLHVGYTF
>15|NA|TRBV7-9|TRBJ1-4|NA
TGTGCCAGCAGCTTCCTGGACGGATTCAATAAAAAACTGTTTTTT
CASSFLDGFNKKLFF
>15|few|TRBV12-3/TRBV12-4|TRBJ2-3|NA
TGTGCCAGCACCTTGCTACGGCCTAGCACAGATACGCAGTATTTT
CASTLLRPSTDTQYF
>17|NA|TRBV3-1|TRBJ2-1|NA
TGTGCCAGCAGCCAAGAGGGGGGCGGGGGCCGGTACAATGAGCAGTTCTTC
CASSQEGGGGRYNEQFF
>13|many|TRBV12-3/TRBV12-4|TRBJ2-3|NA
TGTGCCAGCAGTTTGATCCGTGCAGATACGCAGTATTTT
CASSLIRADTQYF
>16|few|TRBV5-6|TRBJ2-1|TRBD2
TGTGCCAGCAGCAATCTAGCGGGGGGCACTTACAATGAGCAGTTCTTC
CASSNLAGGTYNEQFF
>17|NA|TRBV7-8|TRBJ2-3|TRBD1
TGTGCCAGCAGCTTAGAGGACAGGACCTTAGGAGCAGATACGCAGTATTTT
CASSLEDRTLGADTQYF
>14|once|TRBV6-8|TRBJ2-7|TRBD1
TGTGTCAGCAGTTACGTGACAGGGATGAACGAGCAGTACTTC
CVSSYVTGMNEQYF
>17|NA|TRBV6-5|TRBJ2-7|TRBD1
TGTGCCAGCAGTTACTACCCCGGACAGGATAACGCCTACGAGCAGTACTTC
CASSYYPGQDNAYEQYF
>15|few|TRBV7-9|TRBJ2-3|TRBD2
TGTGCCAGCAGGCCTAGCGGGGGGCTCACAGATACGCAGTATTTT
CASRPSGGLTDTQYF
>13|NA|TRBV7-9|TRBJ1-1|NA
TGTGCCAGCAGCCCGACGTCTAGGGTTGAAGCTTTCTTT
CASSPTSRVEAFF